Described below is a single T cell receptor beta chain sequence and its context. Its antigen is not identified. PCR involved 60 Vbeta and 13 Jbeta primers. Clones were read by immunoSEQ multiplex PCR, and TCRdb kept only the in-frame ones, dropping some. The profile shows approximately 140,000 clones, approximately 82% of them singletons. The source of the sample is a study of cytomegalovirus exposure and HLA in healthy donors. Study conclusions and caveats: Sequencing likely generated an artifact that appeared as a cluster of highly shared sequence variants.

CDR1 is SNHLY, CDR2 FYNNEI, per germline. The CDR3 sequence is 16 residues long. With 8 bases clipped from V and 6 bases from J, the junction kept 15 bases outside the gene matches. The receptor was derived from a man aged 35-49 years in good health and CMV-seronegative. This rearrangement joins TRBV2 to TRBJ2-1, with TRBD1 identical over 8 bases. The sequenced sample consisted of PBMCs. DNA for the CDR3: TGTGCCAGCTACGTAGGGGGCAGGGGGCTTCGCAATGAGCAGTTCTTC. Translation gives CASYVGGRGLRNEQFF.